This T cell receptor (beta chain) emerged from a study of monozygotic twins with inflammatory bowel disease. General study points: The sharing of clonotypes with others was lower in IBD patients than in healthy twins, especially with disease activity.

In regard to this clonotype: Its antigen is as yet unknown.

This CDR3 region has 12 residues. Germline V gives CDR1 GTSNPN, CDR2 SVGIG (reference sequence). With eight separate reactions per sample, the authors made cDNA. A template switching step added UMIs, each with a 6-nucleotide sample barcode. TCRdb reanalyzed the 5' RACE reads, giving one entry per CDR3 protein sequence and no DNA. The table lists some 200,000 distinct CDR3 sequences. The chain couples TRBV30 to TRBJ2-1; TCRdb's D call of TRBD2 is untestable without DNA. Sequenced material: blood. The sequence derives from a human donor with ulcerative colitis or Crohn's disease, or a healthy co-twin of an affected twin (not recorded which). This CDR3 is CAWSEEERTQFF.